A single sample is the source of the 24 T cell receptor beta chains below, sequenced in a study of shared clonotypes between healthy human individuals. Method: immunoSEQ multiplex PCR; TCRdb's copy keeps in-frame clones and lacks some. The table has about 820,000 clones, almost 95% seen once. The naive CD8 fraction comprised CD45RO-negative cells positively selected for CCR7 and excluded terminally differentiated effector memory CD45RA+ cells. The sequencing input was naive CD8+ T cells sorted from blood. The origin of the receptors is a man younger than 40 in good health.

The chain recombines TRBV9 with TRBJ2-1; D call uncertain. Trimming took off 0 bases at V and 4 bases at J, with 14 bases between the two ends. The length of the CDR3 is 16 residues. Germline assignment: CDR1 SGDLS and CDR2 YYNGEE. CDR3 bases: TGTGCCAGCAGCGTAGATCTGGAAATGAGGTACAATGAGCAGTTCTTC. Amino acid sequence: CASSVDLEMRYNEQFF. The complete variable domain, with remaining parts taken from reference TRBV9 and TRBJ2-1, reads DSGVTQTPKHLITATGQRVTLRCSPRSGDLSVYWYQQSLDQGLQFLIQYYNGEERAKGNILERFSAQQFPDLHSELNLSSLELGDSALYFCASSVDLEMRYNEQFFGPGTRLTVL.

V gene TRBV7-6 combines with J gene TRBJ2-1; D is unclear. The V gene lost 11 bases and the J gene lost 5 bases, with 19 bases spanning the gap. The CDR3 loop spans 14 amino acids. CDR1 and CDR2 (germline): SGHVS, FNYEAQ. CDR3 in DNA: TGTGCCCTCCGTCGGGTTTCCGAACACAATGAGCAGTTCTTC. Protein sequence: CALRRVSEHNEQFF.

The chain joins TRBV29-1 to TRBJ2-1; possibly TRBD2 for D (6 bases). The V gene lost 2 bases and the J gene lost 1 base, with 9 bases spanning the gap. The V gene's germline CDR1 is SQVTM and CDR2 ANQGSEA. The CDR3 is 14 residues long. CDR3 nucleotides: TGCAGCGTTGAATCTAGCGAGTCCTACAATGAGCAGTTCTTC. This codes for CSVESSESYNEQFF.

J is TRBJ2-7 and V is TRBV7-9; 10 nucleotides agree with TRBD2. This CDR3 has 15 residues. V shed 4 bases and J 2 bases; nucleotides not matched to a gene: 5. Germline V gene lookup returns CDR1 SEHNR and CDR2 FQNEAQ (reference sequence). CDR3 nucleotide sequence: TGTGCCAGCAGCTCGAGCGGGAGGGCCCCCTACGAGCAGTACTTC. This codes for CASSSSGRAPYEQYF.

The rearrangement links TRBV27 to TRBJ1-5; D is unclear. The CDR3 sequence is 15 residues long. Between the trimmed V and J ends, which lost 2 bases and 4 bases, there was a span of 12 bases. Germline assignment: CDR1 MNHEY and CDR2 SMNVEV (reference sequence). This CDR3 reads CASSLGQLSNQPQHF. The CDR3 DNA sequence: TGTGCCAGCAGTTTAGGGCAATTGAGTAATCAGCCCCAGCATTTT.

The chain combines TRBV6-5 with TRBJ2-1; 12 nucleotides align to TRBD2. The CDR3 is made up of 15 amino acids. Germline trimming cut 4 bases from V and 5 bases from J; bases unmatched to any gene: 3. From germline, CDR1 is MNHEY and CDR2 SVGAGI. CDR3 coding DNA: TGTGCCAGCAGTTTACTAGCGGGAGGCGACAATGAGCAGTTCTTC. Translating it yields CASSLLAGGDNEQFF.

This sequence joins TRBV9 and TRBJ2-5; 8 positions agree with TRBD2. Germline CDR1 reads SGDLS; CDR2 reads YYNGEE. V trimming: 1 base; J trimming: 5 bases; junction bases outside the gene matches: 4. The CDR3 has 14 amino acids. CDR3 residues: CASSVSGSGETQYF. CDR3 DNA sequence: TGTGCCAGCAGCGTAAGCGGGAGTGGTGAGACCCAGTACTTC.

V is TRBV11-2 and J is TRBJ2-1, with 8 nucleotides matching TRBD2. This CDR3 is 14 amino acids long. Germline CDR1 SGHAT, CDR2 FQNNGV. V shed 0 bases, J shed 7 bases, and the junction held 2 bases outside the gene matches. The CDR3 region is CASSLDPGGNEQFF. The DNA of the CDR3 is TGTGCCAGCAGCTTAGATCCGGGAGGGAATGAGCAGTTCTTC.

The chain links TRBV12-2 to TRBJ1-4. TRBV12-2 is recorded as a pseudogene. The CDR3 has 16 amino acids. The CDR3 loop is CASRFAGYSTNEKLFF. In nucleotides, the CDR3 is TGTGCAAGTCGCTTCGCTGGGTACTCAACTAATGAAAAACTGTTTTTT.

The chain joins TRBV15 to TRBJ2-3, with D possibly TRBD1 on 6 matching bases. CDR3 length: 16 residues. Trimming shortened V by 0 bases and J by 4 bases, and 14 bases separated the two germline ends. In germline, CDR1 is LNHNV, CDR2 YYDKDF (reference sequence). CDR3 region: CATSRDRQEYPDTQYF. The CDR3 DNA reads TGTGCCACCAGCAGAGACCGACAGGAGTACCCAGATACGCAGTATTTT.

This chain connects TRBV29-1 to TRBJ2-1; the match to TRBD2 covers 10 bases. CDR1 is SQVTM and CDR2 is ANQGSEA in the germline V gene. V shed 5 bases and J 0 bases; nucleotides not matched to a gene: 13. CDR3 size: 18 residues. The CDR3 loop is CSVLGLAVRRSSYNEQFF. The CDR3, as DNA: TGCAGCGTTCTTGGACTAGCGGTACGTCGGAGCTCCTACAATGAGCAGTTCTTC.

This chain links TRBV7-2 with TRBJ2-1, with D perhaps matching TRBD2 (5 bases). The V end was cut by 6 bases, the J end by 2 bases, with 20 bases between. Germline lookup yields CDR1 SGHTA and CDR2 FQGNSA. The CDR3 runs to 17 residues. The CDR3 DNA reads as TGTGCCAGCAGGTCACTCAATGAGGGAGCAGCCTACAATGAGCAGTTCTTC. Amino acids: CASRSLNEGAAYNEQFF.

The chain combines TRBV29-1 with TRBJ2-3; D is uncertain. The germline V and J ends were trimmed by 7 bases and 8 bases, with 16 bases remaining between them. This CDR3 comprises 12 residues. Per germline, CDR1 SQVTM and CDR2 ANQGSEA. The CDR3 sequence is CSAPEPGGTQYF. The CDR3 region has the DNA TGCAGCGCTCCGGAGCCGGGCGGTACGCAGTATTTT.

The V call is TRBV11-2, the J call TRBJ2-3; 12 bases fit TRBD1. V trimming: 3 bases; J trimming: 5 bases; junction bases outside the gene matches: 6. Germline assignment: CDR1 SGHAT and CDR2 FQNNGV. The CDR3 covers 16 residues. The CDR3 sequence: CASSFLGQGAGDTQYF. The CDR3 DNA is TGTGCCAGCAGCTTCCTGGGACAGGGGGCAGGAGATACGCAGTATTTT.

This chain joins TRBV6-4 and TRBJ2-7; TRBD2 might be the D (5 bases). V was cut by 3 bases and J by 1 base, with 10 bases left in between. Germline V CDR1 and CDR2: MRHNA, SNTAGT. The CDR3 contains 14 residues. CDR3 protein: CASSEVSGSYEQYF. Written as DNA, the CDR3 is TGTGCCAGCAGTGAAGTCTCGGGGTCCTACGAGCAGTACTTC.

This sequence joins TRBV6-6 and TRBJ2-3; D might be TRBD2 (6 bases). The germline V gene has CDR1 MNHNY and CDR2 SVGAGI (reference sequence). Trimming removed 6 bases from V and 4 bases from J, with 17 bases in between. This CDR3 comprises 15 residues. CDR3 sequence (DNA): TGTGCCAGCAGCCGCGACGGGAGTGGCCCAGATACGCAGTATTTT. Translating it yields CASSRDGSGPDTQYF.

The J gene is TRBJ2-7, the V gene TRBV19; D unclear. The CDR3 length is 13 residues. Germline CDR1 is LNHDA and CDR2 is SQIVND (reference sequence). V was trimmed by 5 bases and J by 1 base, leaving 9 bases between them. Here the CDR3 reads CASSWSESYEQYF. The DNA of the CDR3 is TGTGCCAGTAGTTGGTCAGAGTCCTACGAGCAGTACTTC.

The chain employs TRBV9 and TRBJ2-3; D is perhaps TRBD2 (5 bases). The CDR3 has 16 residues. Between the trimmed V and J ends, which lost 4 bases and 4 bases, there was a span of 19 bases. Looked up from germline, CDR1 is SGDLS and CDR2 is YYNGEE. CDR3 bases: TGTGCCAGCAGCCCCTTTGCGGGTCGAACAGCAGATACGCAGTATTTT. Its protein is CASSPFAGRTADTQYF.

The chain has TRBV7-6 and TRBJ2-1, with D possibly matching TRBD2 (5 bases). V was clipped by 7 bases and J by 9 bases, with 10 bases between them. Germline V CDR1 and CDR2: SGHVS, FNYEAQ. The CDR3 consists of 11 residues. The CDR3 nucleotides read TGTGCCAGCACCGAAGGAGGTGAGCAGTTCTTC. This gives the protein CASTEGGEQFF.

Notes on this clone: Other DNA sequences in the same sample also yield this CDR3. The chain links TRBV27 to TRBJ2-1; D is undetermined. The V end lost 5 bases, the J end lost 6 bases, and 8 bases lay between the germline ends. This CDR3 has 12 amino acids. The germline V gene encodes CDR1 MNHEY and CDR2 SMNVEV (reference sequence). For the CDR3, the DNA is TGTGCCAGCAGTCTAACCCCCAATGAGCAGTTCTTC. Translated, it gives CASSLTPNEQFF.

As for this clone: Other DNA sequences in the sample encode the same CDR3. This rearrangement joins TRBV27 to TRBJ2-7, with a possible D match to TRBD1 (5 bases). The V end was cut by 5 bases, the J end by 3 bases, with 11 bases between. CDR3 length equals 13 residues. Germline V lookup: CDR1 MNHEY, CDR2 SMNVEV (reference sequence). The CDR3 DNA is TGTGCCAGCAGTCTAACAGGAAACTACGAGCAGTACTTC. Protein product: CASSLTGNYEQYF.

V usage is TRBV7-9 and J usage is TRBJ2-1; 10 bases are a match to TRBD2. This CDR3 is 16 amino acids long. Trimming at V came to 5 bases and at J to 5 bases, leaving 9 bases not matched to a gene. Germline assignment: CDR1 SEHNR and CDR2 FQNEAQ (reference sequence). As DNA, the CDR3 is TGTGCCAGCAGCCATCTCGGACTAGCGGAGCACAATGAGCAGTTCTTC. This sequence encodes CASSHLGLAEHNEQFF.

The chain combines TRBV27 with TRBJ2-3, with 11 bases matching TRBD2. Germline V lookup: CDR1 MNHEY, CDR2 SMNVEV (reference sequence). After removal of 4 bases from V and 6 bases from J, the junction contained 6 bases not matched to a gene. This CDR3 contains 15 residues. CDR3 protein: CASSSTSGRTDTQYF. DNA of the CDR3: TGTGCCAGCAGTTCAACTAGCGGGAGAACCGATACGCAGTATTTT.

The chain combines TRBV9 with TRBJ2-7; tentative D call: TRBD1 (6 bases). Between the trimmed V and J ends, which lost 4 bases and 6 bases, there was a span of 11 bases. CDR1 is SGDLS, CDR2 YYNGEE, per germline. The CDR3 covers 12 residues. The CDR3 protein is CASSLTGSEQYF. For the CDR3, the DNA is TGTGCCAGCAGCCTTACAGGGAGCGAGCAGTACTTC.